The rows below give T cell receptor beta chains drawn from one sample of a study of metastatic and nonmetastatic thyroid tumors. Through MiXCR, TCRdb re-clonotyped the PCR reads. The sample consists of approximately 74,000 clones, 14% of them appearing once. Material: blood. These receptors originate from a male donor with papillary thyroid cancer or a benign thyroid nodule (not recorded which). Some clones in this sample may be carry-over from other donors' samples. Each CDR3 is given with its conserved first and last residue. The listing skips clone size in some rows; elsewhere it reads once, few, many or a size class.

>many|13|TRBV10-3
CAISDGMNTEAFF
>many|16|TRBV6-6
CASSYSFAEIQETQYF
>many|12|TRBV7-9
CASSFVPRGYTF
>many|14|TRBV29-1
CSVLGQADWNEQFF
>many|15|TRBV30
CAWSPGSSGANVLTF
>many|12|TRBV28
CATDSFNSPLHF
>many|15|TRBV7-9
CASSLEGTNTGELFF
>few|14|TRBV27
CASSFLQGAYEQYF
>many|13|TRBV13
CASSLGLQETQYF
>-|13|TRBV20-1
CSASSASGYEQYF
>few|16|TRBV6-1
CAGHWGARGTTGDLFF
>many|8|TRBV20-1
CSASWGHF
>many|17|TRBV6-1
CASSEEPLRASSYEQYF
>many|17|TRBV11-1
CASSFTRGSSGANVLTF
>many|16|TRBV9
CASSVADGSSYNEQFF
>few|15|TRBV4-1
CASSRGQVKGTEAFF
>medium-sized|14|TRBV6-2/TRBV6-3
CASSYGGENQPQHF
>many|14|TRBV11-2
CASSLTGLGEKLFF
>-|13|TRBV6-5
CASSLVRSSPLHF
>many|14|TRBV27
CASRPNREGDGYTF
>few|13|TRBV27
CASIIAITDGYTF
>-|17|TRBV27
CASSLGTSVILTDTQYF
>many|13|TRBV3-1
CASSRGPINEQFF
>many|16|TRBV10-3
CAISPRGTGPTGELFF
>many|16|TRBV9
CASSALSGTGGEKLFF
>many|15|TRBV7-6
CASSFGDKQGDGYTF
>many|13|TRBV7-9
CASSFWGGEKLFF
>few|13|TRBV6-1
CASSPGANYGYTF
>many|16|TRBV18
CASSQKGIEPTGELFF
>-|17|TRBV5-1
CASWLGTSGRVYNEQFF
>-|13|TRBV2
CASSCPSRGKLFF
>-|13|TRBV2
CASISGQIYEQYF
>many|16|TRBV18
CASSPSSGDSYNEQFF
>many|14|TRBV6-1
CASSSGLESDEQFF
>many|14|TRBV19
CASSMVDRWDEQFF
>-|16|TRBV30
CAWSVLSSASNEKLFF
>many|15|TRBV18
CASSRQREITGELFF
>-|14|TRBV9
CASSVRDRPYEQYF
>few|17|TRBV18
CASSRQNLLAGTDTQYF
>many|16|TRBV19
CASSSLETWGNQPQHF
>many|10|TRBV20-1
CSASWSPQYF
>-|13|TRBV5-6
CASSWGTGAEQYF
>many|16|TRBV9
CASSPFSGTFTDTQYF
>many|17|TRBV4-2
CASSQDFPGLNTGELFF
>many|15|TRBV24-1
CATSEIAEGQETQYF
>many|16|TRBV11-1
CASSLPPGTNTGELFF
>many|14|TRBV5-8
CASSFVGQAYEQYF
>few|15|TRBV6-1
CASSEAQHLRYVYTF
>many|16|TRBV27
CASSLSPGQGTGELFF
>many|17|TRBV6-4
CASRGRSARNLDYEQYF
>many|13|TRBV19
CASSGAGGDTQYF
>few|17|TRBV27
CASSKLEGTSSYNEQFF
>many|13|TRBV27
CASSLQGQETQYF
>many|12|TRBV29-1
CSVVADTYEQYF
>many|13|TRBV20-1
CSAVDRVNQPQHF